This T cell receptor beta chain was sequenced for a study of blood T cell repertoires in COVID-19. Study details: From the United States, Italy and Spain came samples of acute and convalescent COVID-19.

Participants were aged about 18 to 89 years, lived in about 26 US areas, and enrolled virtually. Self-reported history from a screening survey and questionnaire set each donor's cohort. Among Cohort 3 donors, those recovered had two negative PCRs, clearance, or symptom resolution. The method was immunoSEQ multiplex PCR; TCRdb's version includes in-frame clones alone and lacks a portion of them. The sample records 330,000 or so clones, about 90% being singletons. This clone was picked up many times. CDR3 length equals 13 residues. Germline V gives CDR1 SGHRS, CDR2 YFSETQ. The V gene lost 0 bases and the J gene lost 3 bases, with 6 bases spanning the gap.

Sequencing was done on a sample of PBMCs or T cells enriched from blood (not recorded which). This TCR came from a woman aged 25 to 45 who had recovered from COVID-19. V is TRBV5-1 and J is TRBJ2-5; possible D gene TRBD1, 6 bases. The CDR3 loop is CASSLEGEETQYF. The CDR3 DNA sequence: TGCGCCAGCAGCTTGGAGGGGGAAGAGACCCAGTACTTC.